The T cell receptor (beta chain) under discussion was sequenced for a study of T cell responses to AZD1222 COVID-19 vaccine. Clones were read by immunoSEQ multiplex PCR, and TCRdb kept only the in-frame ones, dropping some. This sample has 86,000 or so clones; about 88% occur once, and the top ten carry less than 3.5%. The CDR3 spans 11 residues. The sample consisted of peripheral blood, taken on day 0 of AZD1222 vaccination. The sequence was obtained from an adult in good health. The chain recombines TRBV21-1 with TRBJ2-7. TRBV21-1 constitutes a pseudogene. The CDR3 sequence is CASSASYEQYF. The CDR3 DNA is TGTGCCAGCAGCGCCTCCTACGAGCAGTACTTC.